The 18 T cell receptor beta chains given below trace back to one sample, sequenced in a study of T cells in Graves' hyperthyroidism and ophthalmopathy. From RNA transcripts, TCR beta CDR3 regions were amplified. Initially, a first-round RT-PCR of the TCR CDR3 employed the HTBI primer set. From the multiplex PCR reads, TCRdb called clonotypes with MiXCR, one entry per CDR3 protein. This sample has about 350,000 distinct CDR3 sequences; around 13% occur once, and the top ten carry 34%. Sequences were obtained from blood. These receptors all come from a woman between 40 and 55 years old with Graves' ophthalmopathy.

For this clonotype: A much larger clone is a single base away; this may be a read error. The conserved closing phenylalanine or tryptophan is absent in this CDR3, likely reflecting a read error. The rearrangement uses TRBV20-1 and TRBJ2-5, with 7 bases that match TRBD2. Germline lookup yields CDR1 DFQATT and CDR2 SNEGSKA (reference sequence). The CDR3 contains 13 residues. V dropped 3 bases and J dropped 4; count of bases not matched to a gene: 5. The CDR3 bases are TGCAGTGCTAGGGGCGCTAGCGGAGAGACCCAGTACTAC. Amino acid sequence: CSARGASGETQYY.

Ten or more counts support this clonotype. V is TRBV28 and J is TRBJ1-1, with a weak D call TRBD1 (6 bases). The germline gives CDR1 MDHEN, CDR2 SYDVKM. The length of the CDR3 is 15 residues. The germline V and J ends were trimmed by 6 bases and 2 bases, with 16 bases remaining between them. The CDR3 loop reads CASSQKGELNTEAFF. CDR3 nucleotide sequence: TGTGCCAGCAGCCAAAAGGGGGAATTAAACACTGAAGCTTTCTTT.

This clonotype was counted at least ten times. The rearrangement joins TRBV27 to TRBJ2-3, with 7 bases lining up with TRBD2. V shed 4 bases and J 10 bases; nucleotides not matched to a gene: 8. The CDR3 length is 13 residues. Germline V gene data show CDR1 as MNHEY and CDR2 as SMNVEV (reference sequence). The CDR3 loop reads CASSSPLAPPQYF. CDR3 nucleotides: TGTGCCAGCAGTTCCCCACTAGCGCCTCCGCAGTATTTT.

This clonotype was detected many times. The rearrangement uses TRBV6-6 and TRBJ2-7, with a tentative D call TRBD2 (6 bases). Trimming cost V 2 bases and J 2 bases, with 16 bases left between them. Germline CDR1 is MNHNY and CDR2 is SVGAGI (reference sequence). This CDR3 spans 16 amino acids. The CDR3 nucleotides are TGTGCCAGCAGTTACAATGCGGCGGGGACGGCCTACGAGCAGTACTTC. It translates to CASSYNAAGTAYEQYF.

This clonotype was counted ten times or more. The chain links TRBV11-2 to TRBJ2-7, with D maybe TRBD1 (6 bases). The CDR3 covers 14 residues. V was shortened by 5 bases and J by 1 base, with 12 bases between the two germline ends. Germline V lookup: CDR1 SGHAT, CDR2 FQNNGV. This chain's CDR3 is CASSPSDRSYEQYF. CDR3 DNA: TGTGCCAGCAGCCCCTCAGACAGGTCCTACGAGCAGTACTTC.

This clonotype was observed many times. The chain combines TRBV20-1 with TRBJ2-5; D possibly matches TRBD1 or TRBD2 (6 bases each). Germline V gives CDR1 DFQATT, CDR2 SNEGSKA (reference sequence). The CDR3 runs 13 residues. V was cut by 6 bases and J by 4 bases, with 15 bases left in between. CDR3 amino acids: CSAKRRGGETQYF. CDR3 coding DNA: TGCAGTGCCAAGCGCAGGGGAGGAGAGACCCAGTACTTC.

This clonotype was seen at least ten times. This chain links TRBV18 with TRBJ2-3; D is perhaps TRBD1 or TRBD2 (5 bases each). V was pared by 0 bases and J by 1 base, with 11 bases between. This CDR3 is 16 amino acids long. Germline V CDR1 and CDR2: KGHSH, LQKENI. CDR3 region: CASSPPRRGGTDTQYF. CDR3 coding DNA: TGTGCCAGCTCACCACCGCGGCGAGGGGGCACAGATACGCAGTATTTT.

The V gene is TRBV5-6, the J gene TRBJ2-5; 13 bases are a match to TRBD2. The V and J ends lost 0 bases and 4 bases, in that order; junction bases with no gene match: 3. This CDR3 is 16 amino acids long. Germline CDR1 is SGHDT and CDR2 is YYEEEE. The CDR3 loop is CASSLGRLAGGETQYF. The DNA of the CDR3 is TGTGCCAGCAGCTTGGGCAGACTAGCGGGAGGAGAGACCCAGTACTTC.

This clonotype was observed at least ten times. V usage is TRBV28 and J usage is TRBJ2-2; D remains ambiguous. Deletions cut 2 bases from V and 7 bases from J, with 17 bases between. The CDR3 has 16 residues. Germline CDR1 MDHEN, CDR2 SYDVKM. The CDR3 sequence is CASSLQSVTGGGELFF. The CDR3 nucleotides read TGTGCCAGCAGTTTACAGTCGGTGACGGGTGGCGGGGAGCTGTTTTTT.

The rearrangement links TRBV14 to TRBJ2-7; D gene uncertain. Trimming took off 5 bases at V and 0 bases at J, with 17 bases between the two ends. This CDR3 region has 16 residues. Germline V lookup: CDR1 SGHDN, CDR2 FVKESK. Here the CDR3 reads CASSRFDLQSSYEQYF. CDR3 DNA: TGTGCCAGCAGCAGATTTGACCTTCAAAGCTCCTACGAGCAGTACTTC.

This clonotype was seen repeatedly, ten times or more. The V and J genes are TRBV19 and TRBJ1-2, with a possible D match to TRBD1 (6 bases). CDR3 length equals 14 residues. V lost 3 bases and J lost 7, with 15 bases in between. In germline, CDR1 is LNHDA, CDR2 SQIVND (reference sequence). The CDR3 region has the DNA TGTGCCAGTAGTATTGGCAGGGGAGATCGTGGCTACACCTTC. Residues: CASSIGRGDRGYTF.

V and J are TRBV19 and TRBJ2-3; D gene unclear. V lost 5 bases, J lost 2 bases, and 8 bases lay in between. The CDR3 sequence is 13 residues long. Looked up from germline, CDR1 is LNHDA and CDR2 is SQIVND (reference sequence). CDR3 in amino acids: CASSGRITDTQYF. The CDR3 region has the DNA TGTGCCAGTAGTGGCAGGATCACAGATACGCAGTATTTT.

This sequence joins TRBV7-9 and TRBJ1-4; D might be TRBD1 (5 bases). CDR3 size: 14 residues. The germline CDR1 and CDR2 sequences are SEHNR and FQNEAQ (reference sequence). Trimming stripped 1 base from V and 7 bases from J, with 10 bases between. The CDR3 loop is CASSLGGAGEKLFF. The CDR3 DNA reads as TGTGCCAGCAGCTTAGGGGGCGCGGGTGAAAAACTGTTTTTT. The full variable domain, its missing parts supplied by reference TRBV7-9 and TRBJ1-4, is DTGVSQNPRHKITKRGQNVTFRCDPISEHNRLYWYRQTLGQGPEFLTYFQNEAQLEKSRLLSDRFSAERPKGSFSTLEIQRTEQGDSAMYLCASSLGGAGEKLFFGSGTQLSVL.

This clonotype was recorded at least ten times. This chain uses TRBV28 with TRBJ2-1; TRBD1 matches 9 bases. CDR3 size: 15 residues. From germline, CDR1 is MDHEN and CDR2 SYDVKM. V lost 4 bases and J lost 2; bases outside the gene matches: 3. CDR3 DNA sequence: TGTGCCAGCAGTTCGACAGGGGGTACCTACAATGAGCAGTTCTTC. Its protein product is CASSSTGGTYNEQFF.

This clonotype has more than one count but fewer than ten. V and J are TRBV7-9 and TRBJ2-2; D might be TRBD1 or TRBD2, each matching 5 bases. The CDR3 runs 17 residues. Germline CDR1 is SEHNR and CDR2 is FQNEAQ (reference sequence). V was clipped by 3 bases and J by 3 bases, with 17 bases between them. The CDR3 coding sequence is TGTGCCAGCAGCTTCTTTTGGGGGTCATCGGACACCGGGGAGCTGTTTTTT. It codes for CASSFFWGSSDTGELFF.

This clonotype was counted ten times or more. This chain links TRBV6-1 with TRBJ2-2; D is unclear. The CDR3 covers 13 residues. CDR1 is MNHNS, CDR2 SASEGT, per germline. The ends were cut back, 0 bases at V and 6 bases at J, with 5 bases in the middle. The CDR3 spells CASSEARSGELFF. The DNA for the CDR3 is TGTGCCAGCAGTGAAGCGCGATCCGGGGAGCTGTTTTTT.

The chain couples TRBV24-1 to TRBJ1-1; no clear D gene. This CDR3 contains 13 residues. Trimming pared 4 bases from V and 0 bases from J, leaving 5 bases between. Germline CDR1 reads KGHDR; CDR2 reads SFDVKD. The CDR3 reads CATSDGLNTEAFF. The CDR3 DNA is TGTGCCACCAGTGACGGCTTGAACACTGAAGCTTTCTTT.

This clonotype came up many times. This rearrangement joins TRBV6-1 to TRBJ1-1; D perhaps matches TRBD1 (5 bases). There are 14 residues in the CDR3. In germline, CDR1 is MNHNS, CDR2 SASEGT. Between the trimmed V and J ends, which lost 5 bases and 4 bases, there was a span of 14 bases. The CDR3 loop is CASSRGGEATEAFF. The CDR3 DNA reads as TGTGCCAGCAGTAGGGGTGGTGAAGCCACTGAAGCTTTCTTT.